The T cell receptor (beta chain) described here comes from a study of shared T cell receptors in the human thymus. Sequenced by immunoSEQ multiplex PCR; TCRdb stores in-frame clones only, minus some. The sample records 700,000 to 750,000 clones, roughly 88% being singletons. Deletions cut 8 bases from V and 2 bases from J, with 11 bases between. Germline V CDR1 and CDR2: SNHLY, FYNNEI. This CDR3 spans 13 amino acids. This sample also belongs to another study, concerning human thymus T cells. In that study: From resections taken during corrective heart surgery, the thymus tissue was obtained. Related research reported highly overlapping thymic repertoires among unrelated individuals.

The sequence was collected from a girl younger than two with a congenital heart defect. The sequenced material came from thymocytes. The rearrangement joins TRBV2 to TRBJ2-3, with D uncertain. In DNA, the CDR3 is TGTGCCAGCCCCGCTGAGAACACAGATACGCAGTATTTT. Translating it yields CASPAENTDTQYF.